Only a few counts were recorded for the clone carrying this T cell receptor (beta chain). Its specificity is unknown. V was clipped by 6 bases and J by 0 bases; unmatched bases: 2. The germline CDR1 and CDR2 sequences are MNHEY and SVGAGI. CDR3 size: 14 residues. This specimen belongs to a study of cytomegalovirus exposure and HLA in healthy donors. Findings of the study overall: Most of the TCR beta V segments (in an earlier analysis) were productive either about 90% or about 30% of the time.

PCR primers comprised 60 Vbeta and 13 Jbeta primers. Measured with immunoSEQ multiplex PCR; TCRdb has only the in-frame clones, and not every one. The data contain about 160,000 clones, approximately 80% of them seen just once; the ten biggest clones take up approximately 13%. Every donor was a healthy person donating bone marrow. The chain combines TRBV6-5 with TRBJ2-1, with 7 bases lining up with TRBD2. The sample was PBMCs. This sequence originates from a man aged 40-49 years in good health and CMV-seropositive. This CDR3 reads CASRKRDSYNEQFF. The DNA for the CDR3 is TGTGCCAGCAGGAAGCGGGACTCCTACAATGAGCAGTTCTTC.